This note documents a single TCR beta chain sequence. This CDR3 is 14 amino acids long. Germline assignment: CDR1 MRHNA and CDR2 SNTAGT. Trimming stripped 2 bases from V and 5 bases from J, with 9 bases between. This sample is part of a study of T cell changes during pregnancy in multiple sclerosis. Sequencing used immunoSEQ multiplex PCR; TCRdb keeps in-frame clones, though not all of them. Here the sample spans approximately 61,000 clones, nearly 90% being singletons. The sequence derives from a female donor with multiple sclerosis, enrolled in a pregnancy study. The gene calls are TRBV6-4 and TRBJ2-2; possibly TRBD2 for D (5 bases). The sample here was peripheral blood, taken in the first trimester of pregnancy. The CDR3 DNA follows: TGTGCCAGCAGTGACCAGAGGGAGACCGGGGAGCTGTTTTTT. Translating it yields CASSDQRETGELFF.